The T cell receptor beta chain under discussion was sequenced for a study of blood T cells in healthy people across ages. Whole-study findings and limits: Because sorting was not performed, PBMCs prevented conclusive naive versus antigen-experienced comparison.

The CDR3 spans 11 residues. Germline CDR1 SQVTM, CDR2 ANQGSEA. Deletions cut 4 bases from V and 4 bases from J, with 6 bases between. This clonotype was found once. As yet, its antigen is unknown. A J-beta primer mix and a sample-barcoded 5' primer were used in a second PCR of about 6 to 12 cycles. A template-switch adaptor containing 12 random nucleotides labeled each cDNA molecule. TCRdb called the 5' RACE reads again in MiXCR, with one record for every CDR3 protein. The sample includes 1.5 million to 1.8 million distinct CDR3 sequences, 35% to 45% seen only once; the top ten take approximately 4.1%.

V is TRBV29-1 and J is TRBJ2-3; D may be TRBD2 (5 bases). This sequence originates from a woman aged 18 to 35 in good health. Sequences were obtained from blood. The CDR3 spells CSVGTADTQYF. For the CDR3, the DNA is TGCAGCGTTGGGACTGCAGATACGCAGTATTTT.